Listed here are 23 T cell receptor beta chains from one sample, sequenced in a study of CD8+ T cells in alopecia areata. TCR sequencing used cDNA made by reverse transcription of extracted RNA. Clones were read by immunoSEQ multiplex PCR, and TCRdb kept only the in-frame ones, dropping some. The sample includes about 210,000 clones, around 65% of them seen just once. This sample's treatment: oral pan-JAK inhibitor, 5-10 mg twice daily. The sequencing used CD4+ T cells sorted from blood, collected at week 4, from a patient treated with tofacitinib. The receptors stem from a human donor with alopecia areata.

The J gene is TRBJ1-5, the V gene TRBV7-8; TRBD1 matches 8 bases. Germline V gene sequence: CDR1 SGHVS, CDR2 FQNEAQ. The CDR3 totals 16 residues. V was pared by 5 bases and J by 1 base, with 7 bases of the junction left unmatched. CDR3 nucleotide sequence: TGTGCCAGCAGCCCTGGACAGGGCGGAAGCAATCAGCCCCAGCATTTT. Residues: CASSPGQGGSNQPQHF.

The genes are TRBV5-1 and TRBJ2-3; 12 bases match TRBD2. Germline CDR1 reads SGHRS; CDR2 reads YFSETQ. This CDR3 contains 16 residues. J gave up 4 bases and V 4 bases, and 7 bases lay outside the gene matches. The CDR3 nucleotides are TGCGCCAGCAGCAAGACTAGCGGGGGAAGGGCAGATACGCAGTATTTT. Its protein is CASSKTSGGRADTQYF.

This clone has just one count. V usage is TRBV7-2 and J usage is TRBJ1-2; D unresolved. Germline V CDR1 and CDR2: SGHTA, FQGNSA. This CDR3 contains 14 residues. The V end was cut by 5 bases, the J end by 2 bases, with 12 bases between. For the CDR3, the DNA is TGTGCCAGCAGCCAAAAAACAACGAACTATGGCTACACCTTC. This gives the protein CASSQKTTNYGYTF.

This clone was observed once. The chain employs TRBV9 and TRBJ2-7, with a tentative D call TRBD1 (5 bases). Germline V CDR1 and CDR2: SGDLS, YYNGEE. This CDR3 is 15 amino acids long. Trimming left V 3 bases short and J 0 bases short, with 13 bases between. DNA for the CDR3: TGTGCCAGCAGCGCACAGGAAGAAAGCTCCTACGAGCAGTACTTC. Encoded protein: CASSAQEESSYEQYF.

This clone was seen only a few times. V usage is TRBV7-3 and J usage is TRBJ1-1; D possibly corresponds to TRBD1 (5 bases). Per the germline V gene, CDR1 is SGHTA and CDR2 is FQGTGA. V gave up 3 bases and J gave up 1 base, with 6 bases separating them. This CDR3 has 13 residues. This chain's CDR3 is CASSLTENTEAFF. In DNA, the CDR3 is TGTGCCAGCAGCTTGACAGAGAACACTGAAGCTTTCTTT.

V gene TRBV10-3 combines with J gene TRBJ1-1; D gene uncertain. V was pared by 4 bases and J by 5 bases, with 5 bases between. CDR3 length: 11 amino acids. The V gene's germline CDR1 is ENHRY and CDR2 SYGVKD. CDR3 protein: CAISASTEAFF. The CDR3, as DNA: TGTGCCATCAGTGCCAGTACTGAAGCTTTCTTT.

This clone has just a few counts. The chain links TRBV7-2 to TRBJ2-7, with 11 bases that match TRBD2. CDR3 length: 15 amino acids. Germline CDR1 SGHTA, CDR2 FQGNSA. V dropped 3 bases and J dropped 3; count of bases not matched to a gene: 4. The DNA of the CDR3 is TGTGCCAGCAGCTTCAGTAGCGGGGGGGACTACGAGCAGTACTTC. This codes for CASSFSSGGDYEQYF.

The J gene is TRBJ1-4, the V gene TRBV15; D gene unclear. Trimming left V 0 bases short and J 7 bases short, with 12 bases between. The CDR3 spans 15 residues. CDR1 is LNHNV, CDR2 YYDKDF, per germline (reference sequence). The DNA for the CDR3 is TGTGCCACCAGCAGAGACCGGGGTAGTGGTGAAAAACTGTTTTTT. The encoded protein is CATSRDRGSGEKLFF.

CDR3 sequence: CASSPKANSNQPQHF. As DNA, the CDR3 is TGTGCCAGCAGCCCCAAGGCAAATAGCAATCAGCCCCAGCATTTT. The chain uses TRBV6-6 and TRBJ1-5; the D is unclear. V shed 6 bases and J shed 0 bases, with 12 bases lying between them. The CDR3 spans 15 residues. CDR1 and CDR2 from the germline V gene are MNHNY and SVGAGI (reference sequence).

The chain carries TRBV23-1 and TRBJ1-5; D remains ambiguous. TRBV23-1 is an open reading frame, and its role is uncertain. The CDR3 extends over 12 amino acids. The V end was cut by 5 bases, the J end by 5 bases, with 7 bases between. The CDR3 here is CASSWGHQPQHF. CDR3 DNA: TGCGCCAGCAGTTGGGGTCATCAGCCCCAGCATTTT.

The chain links TRBV12-5 to TRBJ2-2; D not resolved. From germline, CDR1 is LGHNT and CDR2 FRNRAP. V lost 3 bases and J lost 2, with 4 bases in between. The CDR3 length is 13 residues. CDR3 nucleotide sequence: TGTGCTAGTGGTTTAGATAACACCGGGGAGCTGTTTTTT. Translation: CASGLDNTGELFF.

This clone was seen only once. V usage is TRBV7-2 and J usage is TRBJ1-5, with TRBD1 matching 8 bases. The V segment lost 2 bases and the J segment 3 bases; nucleotides outside the gene matches: 9. The CDR3 runs 17 residues. CDR1 and CDR2 from the germline V gene are SGHTA and FQGNSA. The CDR3 here is CASSLNTWTGPNQPQHF. In DNA, the CDR3 is TGTGCCAGCAGCTTAAATACCTGGACAGGGCCCAATCAGCCCCAGCATTTT.

The V and J genes are TRBV19 and TRBJ1-6; D call uncertain. V lost 4 bases and J 9 bases, leaving 13 bases between the germline ends. CDR3 length equals 14 residues. Per germline, CDR1 LNHDA and CDR2 SQIVND (reference sequence). Here the CDR3 DNA reads TGTGCCAGTAGTACGGATATCGGAGGTTCACCCCTCCACTTT. It is translated as CASSTDIGGSPLHF.

This clone has just one count. The chain employs TRBV29-1 and TRBJ1-5; D call uncertain. The CDR3 loop spans 13 amino acids. Per germline, CDR1 SQVTM and CDR2 ANQGSEA. Trimming stripped 1 base from V and 8 bases from J, with 12 bases between. The CDR3 protein is CSVEAGFYEPQHF. DNA of the CDR3: TGCAGCGTTGAAGCCGGATTCTATGAGCCCCAGCATTTT. Complete variable domain (other parts from reference TRBV29-1 and TRBJ1-5): SAVISQKPSRDICQRGTSLTIQCQVDSQVTMMFWYRQQPGQSLTLIATANQGSEATYESGFVIDKFPISRPNLTFSTLTVSNMSPEDSSIYLCSVEAGFYEPQHFGDGTRLSIL.

The table lists this clone with a count of one. The chain uses TRBV4-2 and TRBJ1-1, with D uncertain. CDR3 length equals 14 residues. Trimming took 0 bases from V and 0 from J, leaving 5 bases between them. The germline V gene encodes CDR1 LGHNA and CDR2 YNFKEQ. The CDR3 DNA reads TGTGCCAGCAGCCAAGATCGGTTGAACACTGAAGCTTTCTTT. Translating it yields CASSQDRLNTEAFF.

This clone has ten or more counts. The gene calls are TRBV5-1 and TRBJ2-2, with 9 bases fitting TRBD2. The CDR3 covers 13 residues. With V trimmed by 4 bases and J by 7 bases, 2 bases remained unmatched. Germline V gene sequence: CDR1 SGHRS, CDR2 YFSETQ. This chain's CDR3 is CASSGTSIGELFF. CDR3 in DNA: TGCGCCAGCAGCGGGACTAGCATCGGGGAGCTGTTTTTT.

The rearrangement joins TRBV6-5 to TRBJ1-1; the match to TRBD1 covers 9 bases. The V gene end was trimmed by 2 bases and the J gene end by 2 bases; junction bases not matched to a gene: 3. The CDR3 loop spans 15 amino acids. Germline-derived CDR1 and CDR2 are MNHEY and SVGAGI. CDR3 sequence reads: CASSYGTGFNTEAFF. The DNA of the CDR3 is TGTGCCAGCAGTTACGGGACAGGGTTTAACACTGAAGCTTTCTTT.

The rearrangement links TRBV19 to TRBJ1-5, with D perhaps matching TRBD1 (6 bases). V was shortened by 5 bases and J by 7 bases, with 15 bases between the two germline ends. The CDR3 is 14 residues long. Germline CDR1 is LNHDA and CDR2 is SQIVND (reference sequence). Here the CDR3 DNA reads TGTGCCAGTAGTGATTTGGGGGCAGGCCAGCCCCAGCATTTT. Encoded protein: CASSDLGAGQPQHF. Full variable domain (outside the CDR3, taken from reference TRBV19 and TRBJ1-5): DGGITQSPKYLFRKEGQNVTLSCEQNLNHDAMYWYRQDPGQGLRLIYYSQIVNDFQKGDIAEGYSVSREKKESFPLTVTSAQKNPTAFYLCASSDLGAGQPQHFGDGTRLSIL.

The genes are TRBV20-1 and TRBJ2-3; D uncertain. This CDR3 is built from 11 residues. Germline-derived CDR1 and CDR2 are DFQATT and SNEGSKA (reference sequence). V lost 4 bases, J lost 8 bases, and 10 bases lay in between. This CDR3 is CSATLLGTQYF. Written as DNA, the CDR3 is TGCAGTGCTACGTTGTTGGGTACGCAGTATTTT.

The chain employs TRBV29-1 and TRBJ2-2; a possible D gene is TRBD1 (6 bases). Per germline, CDR1 SQVTM and CDR2 ANQGSEA. Trimming stripped 6 bases from V and 1 base from J, with 12 bases between. CDR3 length: 14 residues. CDR3 protein: CSVQGTGNTGELFF. DNA for the CDR3: TGCAGCGTACAGGGCACGGGGAACACCGGGGAGCTGTTTTTT.

The chain uses TRBV30 and TRBJ2-1; D is undetermined. The CDR3 loop spans 11 amino acids. Germline V gene lookup returns CDR1 GTSNPN and CDR2 SVGIG (reference sequence). V shed 2 bases and J shed 5 bases, with 4 bases lying between them. CDR3 in DNA: TGTGCCTGGAGTAAGAACAATGAGCAGTTCTTC. This codes for CAWSKNNEQFF.

This clone was observed a handful of times. The gene calls are TRBV11-2 and TRBJ1-2, with D maybe TRBD1 (6 bases). Germline loops: CDR1 SGHAT, CDR2 FQNNGV. V lost 5 bases, J lost 3 bases, and 10 bases lay in between. CDR3 size: 13 residues. The CDR3 coding sequence is TGTGCCAGCAGCCCAGGGGCCCACTATGGCTACACCTTC. It encodes CASSPGAHYGYTF.

A few counts support this clone. The V call is TRBV6-7, the J call TRBJ2-7; 9 bases are shared with TRBD1. TRBV6-7 is an ORF; its function is uncertain. The V gene end was trimmed by 7 bases and the J gene end by 4 bases; junction bases not matched to a gene: 5. The CDR3 consists of 13 residues. The CDR3 is CASNHGTGYEQYF. The CDR3 nucleotides are TGTGCCAGCAACCACGGGACAGGGTACGAGCAGTACTTC.